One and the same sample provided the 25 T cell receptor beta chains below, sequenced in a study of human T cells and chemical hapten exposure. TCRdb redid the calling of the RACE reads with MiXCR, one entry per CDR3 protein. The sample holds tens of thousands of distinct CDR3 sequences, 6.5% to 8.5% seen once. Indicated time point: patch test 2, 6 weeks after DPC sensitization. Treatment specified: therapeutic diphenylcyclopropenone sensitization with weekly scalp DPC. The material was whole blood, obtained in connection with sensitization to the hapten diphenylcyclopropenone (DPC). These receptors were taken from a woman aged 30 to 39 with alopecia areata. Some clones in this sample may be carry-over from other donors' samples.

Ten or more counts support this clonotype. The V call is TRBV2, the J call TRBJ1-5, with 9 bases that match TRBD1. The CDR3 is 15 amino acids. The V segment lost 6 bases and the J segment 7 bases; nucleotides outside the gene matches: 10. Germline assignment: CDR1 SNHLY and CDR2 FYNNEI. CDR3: CASRGQGTGGQPQHF. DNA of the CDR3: TGTGCCAGCAGAGGACAGGGGACTGGCGGGCAGCCCCAGCATTTT. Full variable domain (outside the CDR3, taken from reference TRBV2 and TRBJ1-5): EPEVTQTPSHQVTQMGQEVILRCVPISNHLYFYWYRQILGQKVEFLVSFYNNEISEKSEIFDDQFSVERPDGSNFTLKIRSTKLEDSAMYFCASRGQGTGGQPQHFGDGTRLSIL.

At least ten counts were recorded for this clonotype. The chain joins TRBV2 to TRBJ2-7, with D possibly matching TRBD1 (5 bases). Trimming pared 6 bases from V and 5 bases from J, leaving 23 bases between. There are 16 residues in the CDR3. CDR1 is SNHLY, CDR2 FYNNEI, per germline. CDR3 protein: CASSAPGFLLRNEQYF. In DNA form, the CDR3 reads TGTGCCAGCAGCGCACCAGGGTTCTTGTTAAGGAACGAGCAGTACTTC.

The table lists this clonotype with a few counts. DNA of the CDR3: TGTGCCAGCTCGCCTCAGGGAACCTACGAGCAGTACTTC. Translation: CASSPQGTYEQYF. The chain is built from TRBV18 and TRBJ2-7; D may be TRBD1 (5 bases). The germline V gene has CDR1 KGHSH and CDR2 LQKENI. V was pared by 6 bases and J by 2 bases, with 11 bases between. This CDR3 contains 13 residues.

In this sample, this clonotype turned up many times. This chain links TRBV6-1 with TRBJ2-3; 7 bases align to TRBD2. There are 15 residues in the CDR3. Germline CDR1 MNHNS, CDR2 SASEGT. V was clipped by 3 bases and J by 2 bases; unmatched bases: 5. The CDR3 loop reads CASSEQAGFTDTQYF. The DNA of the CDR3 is TGTGCCAGCAGTGAGCAAGCGGGGTTCACAGATACGCAGTATTTT.

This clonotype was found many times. In DNA form, the CDR3 reads TGTGCCAGCAGCCACCCGGGACTAGGGGGTGAGACCCAGTACTTC. Protein product: CASSHPGLGGETQYF. The chain has TRBV3-1 and TRBJ2-5, with 8 positions matching TRBD2. Germline CDR1 LGHDT, CDR2 YNNKEL (reference sequence). This CDR3 has 15 amino acids. J lost 5 bases, V lost 3 bases, and 8 bases had no gene match.

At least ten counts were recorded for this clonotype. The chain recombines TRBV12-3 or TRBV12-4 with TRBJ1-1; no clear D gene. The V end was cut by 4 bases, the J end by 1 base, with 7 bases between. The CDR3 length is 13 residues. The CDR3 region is CASSSGKNTEAFF. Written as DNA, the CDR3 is TGTGCCAGCAGTTCGGGAAAGAACACTGAAGCTTTCTTT.

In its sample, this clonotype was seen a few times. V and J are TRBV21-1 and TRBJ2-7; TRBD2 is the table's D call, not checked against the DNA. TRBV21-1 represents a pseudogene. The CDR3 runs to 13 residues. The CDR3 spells CASIPAGAYEQYF. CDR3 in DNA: TGTGCCAGCATTCCCGCCGGCGCCTACGAGCAGTACTTC.

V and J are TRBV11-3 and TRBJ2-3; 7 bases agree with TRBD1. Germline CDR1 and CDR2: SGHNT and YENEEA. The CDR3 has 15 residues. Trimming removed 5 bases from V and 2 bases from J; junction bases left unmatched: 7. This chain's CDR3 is CASSPWQGDTDTQYF. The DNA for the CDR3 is TGTGCCAGCAGCCCCTGGCAGGGGGACACAGATACGCAGTATTTT.

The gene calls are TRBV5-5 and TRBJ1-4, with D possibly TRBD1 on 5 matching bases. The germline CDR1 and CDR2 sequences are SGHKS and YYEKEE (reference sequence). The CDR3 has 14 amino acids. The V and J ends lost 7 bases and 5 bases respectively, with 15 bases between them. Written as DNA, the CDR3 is TGTGCCAGCGCGAGACAGCCCCTCAATGAAAAACTGTTTTTT. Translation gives CASARQPLNEKLFF. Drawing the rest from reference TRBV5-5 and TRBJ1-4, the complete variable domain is DAGVTQSPTHLIKTRGQQVTLRCSPISGHKSVSWYQQVLGQGPQFIFQYYEKEERGRGNFPDRFSARQFPNYSSELNVNALLLGDSALYLCASARQPLNEKLFFGSGTQLSVL.

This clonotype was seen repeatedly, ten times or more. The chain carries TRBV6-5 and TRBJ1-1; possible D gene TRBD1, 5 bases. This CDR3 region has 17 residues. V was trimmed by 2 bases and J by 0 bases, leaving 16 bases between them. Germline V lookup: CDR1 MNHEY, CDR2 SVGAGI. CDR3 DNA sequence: TGTGCCAGCAGTTACCGAATCGGGGCTTATCTGAACACTGAAGCTTTCTTT. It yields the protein CASSYRIGAYLNTEAFF.

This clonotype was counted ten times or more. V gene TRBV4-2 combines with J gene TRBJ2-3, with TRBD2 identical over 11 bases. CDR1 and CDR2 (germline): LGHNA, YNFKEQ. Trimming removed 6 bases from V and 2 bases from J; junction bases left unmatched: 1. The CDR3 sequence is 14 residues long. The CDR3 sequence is CASRGLADTDTQYF. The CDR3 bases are TGTGCCAGCAGGGGACTAGCGGACACAGATACGCAGTATTTT.

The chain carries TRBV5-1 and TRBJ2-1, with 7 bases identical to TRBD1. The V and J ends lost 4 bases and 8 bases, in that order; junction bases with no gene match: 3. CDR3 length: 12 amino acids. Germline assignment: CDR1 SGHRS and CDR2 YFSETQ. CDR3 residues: CASSIQGDEQFF. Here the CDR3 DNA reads TGCGCCAGCAGCATCCAGGGGGATGAGCAGTTCTTC.

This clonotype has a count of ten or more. In DNA, the CDR3 is TGTGCCAGCAGTCATTCCCGGGACAGGGGAGCAGATACGCAGTATTTT. This encodes CASSHSRDRGADTQYF. This chain connects TRBV6-5 to TRBJ2-3; the match to TRBD1 covers 10 bases. The V gene end was trimmed by 5 bases and the J gene end by 4 bases; junction bases not matched to a gene: 9. The germline V gene has CDR1 MNHEY and CDR2 SVGAGI. There are 16 residues in the CDR3.

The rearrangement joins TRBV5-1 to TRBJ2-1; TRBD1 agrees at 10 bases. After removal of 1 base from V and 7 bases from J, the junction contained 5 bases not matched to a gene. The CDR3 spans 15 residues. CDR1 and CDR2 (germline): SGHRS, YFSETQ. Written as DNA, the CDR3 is TGCGCCAGCAGCTTGTCGGGGACAGGGGATAATGAGCAGTTCTTC. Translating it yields CASSLSGTGDNEQFF.

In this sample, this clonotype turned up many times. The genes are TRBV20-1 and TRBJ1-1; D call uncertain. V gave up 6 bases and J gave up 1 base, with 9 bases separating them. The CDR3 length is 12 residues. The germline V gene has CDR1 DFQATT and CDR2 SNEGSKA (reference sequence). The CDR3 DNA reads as TGCAGTGCCAAGGGATGGAACACTGAAGCTTTCTTT. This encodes CSAKGWNTEAFF.

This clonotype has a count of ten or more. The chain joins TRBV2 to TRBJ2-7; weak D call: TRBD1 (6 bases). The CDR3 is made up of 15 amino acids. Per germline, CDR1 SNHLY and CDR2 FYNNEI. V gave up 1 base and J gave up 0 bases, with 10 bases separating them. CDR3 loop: CASSEGQVSSYEQYF. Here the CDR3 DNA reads TGTGCCAGCAGTGAAGGACAGGTGAGCTCCTACGAGCAGTACTTC.

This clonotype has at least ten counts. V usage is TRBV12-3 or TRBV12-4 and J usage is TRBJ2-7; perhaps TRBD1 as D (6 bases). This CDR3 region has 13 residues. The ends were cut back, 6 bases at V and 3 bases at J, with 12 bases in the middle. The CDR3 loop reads CASSARGIYEQYF. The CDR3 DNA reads TGTGCCAGCAGCGCCAGGGGTATCTACGAGCAGTACTTC.

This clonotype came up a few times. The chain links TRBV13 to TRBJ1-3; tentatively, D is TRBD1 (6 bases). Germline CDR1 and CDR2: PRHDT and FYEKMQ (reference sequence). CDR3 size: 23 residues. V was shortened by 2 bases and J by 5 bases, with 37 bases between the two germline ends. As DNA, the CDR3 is TGTGCCAGCAGCTTATTGTTCCCCGTGATGGGGGACAAACGGGACCGAAAAAGAAACACCATATATTTT. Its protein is CASSLLFPVMGDKRDRKRNTIYF.

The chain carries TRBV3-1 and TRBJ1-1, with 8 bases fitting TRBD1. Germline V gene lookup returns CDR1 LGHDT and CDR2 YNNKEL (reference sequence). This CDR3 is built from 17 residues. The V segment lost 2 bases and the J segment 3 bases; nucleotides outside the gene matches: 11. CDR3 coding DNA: TGTGCCAGCAGCCAATGGGGTGGAAAGACAGGGGACACTGAAGCTTTCTTT. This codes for CASSQWGGKTGDTEAFF.

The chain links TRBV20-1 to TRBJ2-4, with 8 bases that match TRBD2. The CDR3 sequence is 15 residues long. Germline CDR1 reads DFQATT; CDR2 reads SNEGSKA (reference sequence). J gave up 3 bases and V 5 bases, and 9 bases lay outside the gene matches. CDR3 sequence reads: CSAHSGERGKNIQYF. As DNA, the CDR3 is TGCAGTGCTCATAGCGGGGAGAGGGGCAAAAACATTCAGTACTTC.

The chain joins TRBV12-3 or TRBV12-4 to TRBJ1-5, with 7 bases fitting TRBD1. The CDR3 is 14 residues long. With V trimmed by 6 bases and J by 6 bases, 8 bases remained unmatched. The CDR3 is CASSDRVTGQPQHF. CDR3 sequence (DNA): TGTGCCAGCAGCGACAGGGTGACGGGTCAGCCCCAGCATTTT.

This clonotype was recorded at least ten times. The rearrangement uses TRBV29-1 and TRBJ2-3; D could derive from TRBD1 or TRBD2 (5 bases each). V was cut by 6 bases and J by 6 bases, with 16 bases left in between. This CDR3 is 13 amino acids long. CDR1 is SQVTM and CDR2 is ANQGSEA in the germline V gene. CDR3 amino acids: CSVGTLHTDTQYF. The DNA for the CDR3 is TGCAGCGTCGGGACCCTCCACACGGATACGCAGTATTTT.

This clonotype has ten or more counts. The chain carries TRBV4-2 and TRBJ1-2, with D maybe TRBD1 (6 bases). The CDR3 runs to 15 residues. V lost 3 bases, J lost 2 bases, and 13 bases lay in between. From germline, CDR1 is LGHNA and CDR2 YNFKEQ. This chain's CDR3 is CASSQSLQGNYGYTF. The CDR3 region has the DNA TGTGCCAGCAGCCAGAGTCTGCAGGGGAACTATGGCTACACCTTC.

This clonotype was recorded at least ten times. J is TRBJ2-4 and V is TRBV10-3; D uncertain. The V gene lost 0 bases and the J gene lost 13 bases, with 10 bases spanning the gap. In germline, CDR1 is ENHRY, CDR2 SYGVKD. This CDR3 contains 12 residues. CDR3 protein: CAISESVGPQYF. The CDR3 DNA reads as TGTGCCATCAGTGAGTCGGTAGGGCCCCAGTACTTC.

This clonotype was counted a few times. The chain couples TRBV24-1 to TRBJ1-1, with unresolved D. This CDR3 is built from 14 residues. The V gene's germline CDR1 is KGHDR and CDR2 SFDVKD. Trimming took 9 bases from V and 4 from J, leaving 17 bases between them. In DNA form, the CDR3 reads TGTGCCACCGAGAGAGCGAGGTTAGGCACTGAAGCTTTCTTT. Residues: CATERARLGTEAFF.